Described below is a single T cell receptor beta chain sequence and its context. What antigen it recognizes has not been identified. No base quality values were provided; no much bigger clone lies one nucleotide off. The treatment or condition label for this specimen denotes: allogeneic hematopoietic cell transplantation with graft depleted of TCRalphabeta T cells and CD19 B cells. The transplant recipients were children given TCRalphabeta/CD19-depleted allogeneic hematopoietic cell grafts. The data stem from a study of T-cell reconstitution after alpha-beta-depleted transplantation in children (TCRdb year 2016). Broadly, across the study: Using TCR repertoire profiling, the study quantitatively followed how T-cell immune reconstitution unfolded in children after TCRalphabeta/CD19-depleted allogeneic hematopoietic cell transplantation. Overall results and qualifications from the work: Over the following months the frequencies of hyperexpanded clones went down, and after one year T-cell counts and TCRbeta diversity were mostly credited to newly produced T cells. In some patients, high TCRbeta diversity at day 60 was attributed to recipient T cells and intrathymic progenitors that had survived conditioning. Apparently early alphabetaT-cell count recovery about two months after transplant reportedly relied on only several hundred rapidly expanded clones derived from non-depleted graft cells.

Libraries were constructed by PCR. Sequenced on an Illumina HiSeq 2500. To normalize quantification of the TCRbeta repertoire, the TCR libraries were built with molecular barcoding that relied on unique molecular identifiers. TCRdb itself trimmed the public reads at Q25 with fastp, ran MiXCR and retained productive beta chains. Rows are combined by CDR3 protein, so each entry shows the most common genes and DNA. This sample is represented by just under 350,000 distinct CDR3 sequences; 15% to 20% of them were singletons. About 41% of the sample belongs to the ten largest clones. This clonotype was sampled from a male patient between 2 and 10 years old who had a stem cell transplant for acute lymphoblastic leukemia, so the T cells may come from the graft donor. This material consisted of PBMCs, mostly from graft donor cells, taken 360 days after TCRalphabeta/CD19-depleted stem cell transplant.

The DNA sequence reads TGCAGTGCTAGAGGGGGGGGACTAGCCAGCACAGATACGCAGTATTTT. Translated, this gives CSARGGGLASTDTQYF. The chain is made from TRBV20-1 and TRBJ2-3; 9 central bases correspond to TRBD2. Inclusive of the bounding cysteine and phenylalanine, the CDR3 is 16 residues long. The kept DNA is CDR3 alone, 48 bases in frame from the first base. Here V drops 1 base and J drops 0 bases, and the junction holds 5 bases not matched to any gene. The CDR1 and CDR2 encoded by the germline V gene (reference sequence) are DFQATT and SNEGSKA.